The next 24 T cell receptor beta chains were all read from a single sample in a study of CXCR3-negative and CXCR3-positive naive CD8 T cells. Study results and limitations: Higher TRB CDR3 hydrophobicity marked CXCR3-positive naive cells relative to CXCR3-negative naive cells.

UMI-labeled 5' RACE TRB cDNA libraries were prepared from the cells. From its re-call of the 5' RACE reads, TCRdb lists each CDR3 protein once, without DNA. The sample's table shows 130,000 to 150,000 distinct CDR3 sequences. These receptors have no known antigen. Sequencing was done on a sample of naive CXCR3+ CD8+ T cells from blood. The sample's subset: CD45RO-CCR7+CD27+CD95- naive CD8+ T cells expressing CXCR3 (TNR3+). The receptors were gathered from a human donor in good health. Some clones in this sample may be carry-over from other donors' samples.

The V call is TRBV19, the J call TRBJ2-1; there is no DNA to check the TCRdb D call of TRBD2. This CDR3 has 15 amino acids. Germline V CDR1 and CDR2: LNHDA, SQIVND (reference sequence). CDR3 sequence: CASAPPAGALVEQFF. Full variable domain (missing parts from reference TRBV19 and TRBJ2-1): DGGITQSPKYLFRKEGQNVTLSCEQNLNHDAMYWYRQDPGQGLRLIYYSQIVNDFQKGDIAEGYSVSREKKESFPLTVTSAQKNPTAFYLCASAPPAGALVEQFFGPGTRLTVL.

V is TRBV7-9 and J is TRBJ2-7; the TRBD1 assignment by TCRdb is unverifiable without DNA. Germline V gene lookup returns CDR1 SEHNR and CDR2 FQNEAQ (reference sequence). This CDR3 has 15 residues. The CDR3 spells CASSPPTGSAYEQYF.

CDR3 region: CASSSSQGPYEQYF. This chain uses TRBV7-6 with TRBJ2-7. Looked up from germline, CDR1 is SGHVS and CDR2 is FNYEAQ. The CDR3 runs to 14 residues. The full variable domain, rest sourced from reference TRBV7-6 and TRBJ2-7, is GAGVSQSPRYKVTKRGQDVALRCDPISGHVSLYWYRQALGQGPEFLTYFNYEAQQDKSGLPNDRFSAERPEGSISTLTIQRTEQRDSAMYRCASSSSQGPYEQYFGPGTRLTVT.

CDR3: CASRGPGYQETQYF. The chain links TRBV27 to TRBJ2-5; TCRdb designates TRBD2, a call that cannot be tested without DNA. There are 14 residues in the CDR3. The germline gives CDR1 MNHEY, CDR2 SMNVEV (reference sequence).

This chain uses TRBV3-1 with TRBJ2-3; the TRBD2 assignment by TCRdb is unverifiable without DNA. This CDR3 is 14 amino acids long. The germline CDR1 and CDR2 sequences are LGHDT and YNNKEL (reference sequence). CDR3 in amino acids: CASSLLLISGVLDF.

This rearrangement joins TRBV9 to TRBJ1-1; absent DNA, TCRdb's TRBD1 call cannot be checked. Germline CDR1 reads SGDLS; CDR2 reads YYNGEE. This CDR3 is 16 amino acids long. The CDR3 loop reads CASSVSSSPGNTEAFF.

CDR3 in amino acids: CASSILPPGEDTQYF. V gene TRBV6-6 combines with J gene TRBJ2-3; TCRdb calls TRBD1, which cannot be checked without DNA. Germline V gives CDR1 MNHNY, CDR2 SVGAGI (reference sequence). The CDR3 has 15 residues.

The chain has TRBV4-1 and TRBJ2-1; TCRdb lists TRBD1, though no DNA is available to test this call. The CDR3 loop spans 17 amino acids. CDR1 is MGHRA and CDR2 is YSYEKL in the germline V gene. The CDR3 spells CASSQVQTGGLLDEQFF.

The J gene is TRBJ2-3, the V gene TRBV7-2; TCRdb selects TRBD2, and the lack of DNA leaves this call unchecked. Germline V lookup: CDR1 SGHTA, CDR2 FQGNSA. The CDR3 is made up of 13 amino acids. The CDR3 here is CASSASAEDTQYF.

The V call is TRBV28, the J call TRBJ2-5; the TCRdb D gene call, TRBD1, has no DNA to confirm it. Germline V lookup: CDR1 MDHEN, CDR2 SYDVKM. The CDR3 is 12 amino acids. The CDR3 region is CASGTGEETQYF. Using reference TRBV28 and TRBJ2-5 for the parts outside the CDR3, the full variable domain is DVKVTQSSRYLVKRTGEKVFLECVQDMDHENMFWYRQDPGLGLRLIYFSYDVKMKEKGDIPEGYSVSREKKERFSLILESASTNQTSMYLCASGTGEETQYFGPGTRLLVL.

The chain links TRBV28 to TRBJ1-3; TCRdb returns TRBD1, unconfirmable since there is no DNA. The germline CDR1 and CDR2 sequences are MDHEN and SYDVKM. CDR3 size: 16 residues. This chain's CDR3 is CASSQYRDPPGNTIYF.

The CDR3 is CASRASAVTEAFF. The chain carries TRBV7-2 and TRBJ1-1. The germline V gene has CDR1 SGHTA and CDR2 FQGNSA. The CDR3 contains 13 residues.

The rearrangement links TRBV6-2 or TRBV6-3 to TRBJ1-2. The CDR3 extends over 16 amino acids. Germline lookup yields CDR1 MNHEY and CDR2 SVGEGT. Here the CDR3 reads CASSYSTDGPNYGYTF.

The CDR3 region is CASSLPEGSDDEQFF. V usage is TRBV7-2 and J usage is TRBJ2-1; TCRdb's D gene call, TRBD1, goes unchecked for lack of DNA. This CDR3 is 15 amino acids long. CDR1 SGHTA and CDR2 FQGNSA come from the germline V gene.

The chain's CDR3 is CASQGFMSYNEQFF. This sequence joins TRBV5-6 and TRBJ2-1; TCRdb's D call of TRBD1 is untestable without DNA. Germline assignment: CDR1 SGHDT and CDR2 YYEEEE. There are 14 residues in the CDR3.

The chain employs TRBV4-2 and TRBJ2-7; the TCRdb call, TRBD1, lacks DNA for checking. The CDR3 runs 16 residues. Per the germline V gene, CDR1 is LGHNA and CDR2 is YNFKEQ. This CDR3 is CASSQVGQDNSYEQYF.

The chain joins TRBV7-8 to TRBJ1-2. Germline V lookup: CDR1 SGHVS, CDR2 FQNEAQ. The CDR3 has 14 amino acids. The CDR3 reads CASSLVSGENGYTF. The variable domain in full, with the rest retrieved from reference TRBV7-8 and TRBJ1-2, is GAGVSQSPRYKVAKRGQDVALRCDPISGHVSLFWYQQALGQGPEFLTYFQNEAQLDKSGLPSDRFFAERPEGSVSTLKIQRTQQEDSAVYLCASSLVSGENGYTFGSGTRLTVV.

V usage is TRBV3-1 and J usage is TRBJ2-7. This CDR3 has 13 amino acids. Germline CDR1 reads LGHDT; CDR2 reads YNNKEL (reference sequence). The CDR3 spells CASSGQGPYEQYF.

The chain has TRBV7-9 and TRBJ1-2. CDR1 is SEHNR, CDR2 FQNEAQ, per germline (reference sequence). The CDR3 is 12 residues long. CDR3 residues: CASSLEPYGYTF.

This chain links TRBV10-3 with TRBJ2-7; TCRdb returns TRBD2, unconfirmable since there is no DNA. CDR1 is ENHRY and CDR2 is SYGVKD in the germline V gene. The CDR3 is made up of 15 amino acids. CDR3 region: CAISELAAHSYEQYF.

The CDR3: CASSLVPGNTEAFF. The V call is TRBV7-2, the J call TRBJ1-1. Germline CDR1 and CDR2: SGHTA and FQGNSA. CDR3 size: 14 residues. The full variable domain, with the rest looked up from reference TRBV7-2 and TRBJ1-1, is GAGVSQSPSNKVTEKGKDVELRCDPISGHTALYWYRQSLGQGLEFLIYFQGNSAPDKSGLPSDRFSAERTGGSVSTLTIQRTQQEDSAVYLCASSLVPGNTEAFFGQGTRLTVV.

The chain employs TRBV7-9 and TRBJ2-7. CDR1 is SEHNR and CDR2 is FQNEAQ in the germline V gene (reference sequence). The length of the CDR3 is 13 residues. This CDR3 reads CASSLQVTYEQYF.

This rearrangement joins TRBV6-2 or TRBV6-3 to TRBJ2-1; checking the TCRdb D call of TRBD1 is not possible without DNA. In germline, CDR1 is MNHEY, CDR2 SVGEGT. This CDR3 comprises 15 residues. CDR3 residues: CASSYVDGQADEQFF.

V is TRBV29-1 and J is TRBJ2-7; with no DNA, the TCRdb D assignment of TRBD2 cannot be verified. Germline-derived CDR1 and CDR2 are SQVTM and ANQGSEA. The CDR3 consists of 16 residues. CDR3 sequence reads: CSVEDSISTAGYEQYF.